The 2 T cell receptor beta chains below were found in one sample sequenced in a study of blood T cell repertoires in COVID-19 (dated by TCRdb to the early 2020s). The library was built by means of the immunoSEQ multiplex PCR assay. Imported from immuneACCESS, the table was reduced by TCRdb to in-frame sequences with V and J called. These copies leave out some clones; in studies compared against another copy, an unresolved V gene accounts for under half, and the cause of the remainder is not known. The sample contains 150,000 to 200,000 clones, approximately 86% of them found a single time. The ten largest make up roughly 4% of the sample. The specimen was peripheral blood. The receptors come from a woman aged 60 to 75 who had recovered from COVID-19.

The chain is built from TRBV19 and TRBJ2-7; D may be TRBD2 (5 bases). This CDR3 has 13 residues. Germline V gene data show CDR1 as LNHDA and CDR2 as SQIVND (reference sequence). Trimming cost V 6 bases and J 3 bases, with 12 bases left between them. The DNA of the CDR3 is TGTGCCAGTAGAAAAGCCGGGGTCTACGAGCAGTACTTC. Amino acids: CASRKAGVYEQYF.

The chain joins TRBV7-6 to TRBJ2-1; TRBD1 agrees at 9 bases. This CDR3 contains 15 residues. The germline CDR1 and CDR2 sequences are SGHVS and FNYEAQ. J was trimmed by 1 base and V by 5 bases; bases with no gene match: 3. DNA for the CDR3: TGTGCCAGCAGCCGCGACAGGGGGTCCTACAATGAGCAGTTCTTC. This sequence encodes CASSRDRGSYNEQFF.